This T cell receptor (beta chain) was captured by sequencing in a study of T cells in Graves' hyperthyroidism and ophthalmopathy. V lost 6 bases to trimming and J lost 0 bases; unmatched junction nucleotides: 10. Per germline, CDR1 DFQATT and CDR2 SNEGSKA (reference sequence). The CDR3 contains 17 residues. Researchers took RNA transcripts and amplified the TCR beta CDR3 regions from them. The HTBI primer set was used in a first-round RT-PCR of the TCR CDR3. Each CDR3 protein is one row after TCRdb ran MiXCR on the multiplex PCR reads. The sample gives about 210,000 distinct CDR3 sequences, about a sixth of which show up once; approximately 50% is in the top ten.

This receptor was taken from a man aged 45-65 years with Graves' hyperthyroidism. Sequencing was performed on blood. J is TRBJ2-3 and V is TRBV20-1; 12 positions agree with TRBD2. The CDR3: CSATPLGLAGSTDTQYF. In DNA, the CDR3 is TGCAGTGCCACGCCCCTCGGACTAGCGGGAAGCACAGATACGCAGTATTTT.